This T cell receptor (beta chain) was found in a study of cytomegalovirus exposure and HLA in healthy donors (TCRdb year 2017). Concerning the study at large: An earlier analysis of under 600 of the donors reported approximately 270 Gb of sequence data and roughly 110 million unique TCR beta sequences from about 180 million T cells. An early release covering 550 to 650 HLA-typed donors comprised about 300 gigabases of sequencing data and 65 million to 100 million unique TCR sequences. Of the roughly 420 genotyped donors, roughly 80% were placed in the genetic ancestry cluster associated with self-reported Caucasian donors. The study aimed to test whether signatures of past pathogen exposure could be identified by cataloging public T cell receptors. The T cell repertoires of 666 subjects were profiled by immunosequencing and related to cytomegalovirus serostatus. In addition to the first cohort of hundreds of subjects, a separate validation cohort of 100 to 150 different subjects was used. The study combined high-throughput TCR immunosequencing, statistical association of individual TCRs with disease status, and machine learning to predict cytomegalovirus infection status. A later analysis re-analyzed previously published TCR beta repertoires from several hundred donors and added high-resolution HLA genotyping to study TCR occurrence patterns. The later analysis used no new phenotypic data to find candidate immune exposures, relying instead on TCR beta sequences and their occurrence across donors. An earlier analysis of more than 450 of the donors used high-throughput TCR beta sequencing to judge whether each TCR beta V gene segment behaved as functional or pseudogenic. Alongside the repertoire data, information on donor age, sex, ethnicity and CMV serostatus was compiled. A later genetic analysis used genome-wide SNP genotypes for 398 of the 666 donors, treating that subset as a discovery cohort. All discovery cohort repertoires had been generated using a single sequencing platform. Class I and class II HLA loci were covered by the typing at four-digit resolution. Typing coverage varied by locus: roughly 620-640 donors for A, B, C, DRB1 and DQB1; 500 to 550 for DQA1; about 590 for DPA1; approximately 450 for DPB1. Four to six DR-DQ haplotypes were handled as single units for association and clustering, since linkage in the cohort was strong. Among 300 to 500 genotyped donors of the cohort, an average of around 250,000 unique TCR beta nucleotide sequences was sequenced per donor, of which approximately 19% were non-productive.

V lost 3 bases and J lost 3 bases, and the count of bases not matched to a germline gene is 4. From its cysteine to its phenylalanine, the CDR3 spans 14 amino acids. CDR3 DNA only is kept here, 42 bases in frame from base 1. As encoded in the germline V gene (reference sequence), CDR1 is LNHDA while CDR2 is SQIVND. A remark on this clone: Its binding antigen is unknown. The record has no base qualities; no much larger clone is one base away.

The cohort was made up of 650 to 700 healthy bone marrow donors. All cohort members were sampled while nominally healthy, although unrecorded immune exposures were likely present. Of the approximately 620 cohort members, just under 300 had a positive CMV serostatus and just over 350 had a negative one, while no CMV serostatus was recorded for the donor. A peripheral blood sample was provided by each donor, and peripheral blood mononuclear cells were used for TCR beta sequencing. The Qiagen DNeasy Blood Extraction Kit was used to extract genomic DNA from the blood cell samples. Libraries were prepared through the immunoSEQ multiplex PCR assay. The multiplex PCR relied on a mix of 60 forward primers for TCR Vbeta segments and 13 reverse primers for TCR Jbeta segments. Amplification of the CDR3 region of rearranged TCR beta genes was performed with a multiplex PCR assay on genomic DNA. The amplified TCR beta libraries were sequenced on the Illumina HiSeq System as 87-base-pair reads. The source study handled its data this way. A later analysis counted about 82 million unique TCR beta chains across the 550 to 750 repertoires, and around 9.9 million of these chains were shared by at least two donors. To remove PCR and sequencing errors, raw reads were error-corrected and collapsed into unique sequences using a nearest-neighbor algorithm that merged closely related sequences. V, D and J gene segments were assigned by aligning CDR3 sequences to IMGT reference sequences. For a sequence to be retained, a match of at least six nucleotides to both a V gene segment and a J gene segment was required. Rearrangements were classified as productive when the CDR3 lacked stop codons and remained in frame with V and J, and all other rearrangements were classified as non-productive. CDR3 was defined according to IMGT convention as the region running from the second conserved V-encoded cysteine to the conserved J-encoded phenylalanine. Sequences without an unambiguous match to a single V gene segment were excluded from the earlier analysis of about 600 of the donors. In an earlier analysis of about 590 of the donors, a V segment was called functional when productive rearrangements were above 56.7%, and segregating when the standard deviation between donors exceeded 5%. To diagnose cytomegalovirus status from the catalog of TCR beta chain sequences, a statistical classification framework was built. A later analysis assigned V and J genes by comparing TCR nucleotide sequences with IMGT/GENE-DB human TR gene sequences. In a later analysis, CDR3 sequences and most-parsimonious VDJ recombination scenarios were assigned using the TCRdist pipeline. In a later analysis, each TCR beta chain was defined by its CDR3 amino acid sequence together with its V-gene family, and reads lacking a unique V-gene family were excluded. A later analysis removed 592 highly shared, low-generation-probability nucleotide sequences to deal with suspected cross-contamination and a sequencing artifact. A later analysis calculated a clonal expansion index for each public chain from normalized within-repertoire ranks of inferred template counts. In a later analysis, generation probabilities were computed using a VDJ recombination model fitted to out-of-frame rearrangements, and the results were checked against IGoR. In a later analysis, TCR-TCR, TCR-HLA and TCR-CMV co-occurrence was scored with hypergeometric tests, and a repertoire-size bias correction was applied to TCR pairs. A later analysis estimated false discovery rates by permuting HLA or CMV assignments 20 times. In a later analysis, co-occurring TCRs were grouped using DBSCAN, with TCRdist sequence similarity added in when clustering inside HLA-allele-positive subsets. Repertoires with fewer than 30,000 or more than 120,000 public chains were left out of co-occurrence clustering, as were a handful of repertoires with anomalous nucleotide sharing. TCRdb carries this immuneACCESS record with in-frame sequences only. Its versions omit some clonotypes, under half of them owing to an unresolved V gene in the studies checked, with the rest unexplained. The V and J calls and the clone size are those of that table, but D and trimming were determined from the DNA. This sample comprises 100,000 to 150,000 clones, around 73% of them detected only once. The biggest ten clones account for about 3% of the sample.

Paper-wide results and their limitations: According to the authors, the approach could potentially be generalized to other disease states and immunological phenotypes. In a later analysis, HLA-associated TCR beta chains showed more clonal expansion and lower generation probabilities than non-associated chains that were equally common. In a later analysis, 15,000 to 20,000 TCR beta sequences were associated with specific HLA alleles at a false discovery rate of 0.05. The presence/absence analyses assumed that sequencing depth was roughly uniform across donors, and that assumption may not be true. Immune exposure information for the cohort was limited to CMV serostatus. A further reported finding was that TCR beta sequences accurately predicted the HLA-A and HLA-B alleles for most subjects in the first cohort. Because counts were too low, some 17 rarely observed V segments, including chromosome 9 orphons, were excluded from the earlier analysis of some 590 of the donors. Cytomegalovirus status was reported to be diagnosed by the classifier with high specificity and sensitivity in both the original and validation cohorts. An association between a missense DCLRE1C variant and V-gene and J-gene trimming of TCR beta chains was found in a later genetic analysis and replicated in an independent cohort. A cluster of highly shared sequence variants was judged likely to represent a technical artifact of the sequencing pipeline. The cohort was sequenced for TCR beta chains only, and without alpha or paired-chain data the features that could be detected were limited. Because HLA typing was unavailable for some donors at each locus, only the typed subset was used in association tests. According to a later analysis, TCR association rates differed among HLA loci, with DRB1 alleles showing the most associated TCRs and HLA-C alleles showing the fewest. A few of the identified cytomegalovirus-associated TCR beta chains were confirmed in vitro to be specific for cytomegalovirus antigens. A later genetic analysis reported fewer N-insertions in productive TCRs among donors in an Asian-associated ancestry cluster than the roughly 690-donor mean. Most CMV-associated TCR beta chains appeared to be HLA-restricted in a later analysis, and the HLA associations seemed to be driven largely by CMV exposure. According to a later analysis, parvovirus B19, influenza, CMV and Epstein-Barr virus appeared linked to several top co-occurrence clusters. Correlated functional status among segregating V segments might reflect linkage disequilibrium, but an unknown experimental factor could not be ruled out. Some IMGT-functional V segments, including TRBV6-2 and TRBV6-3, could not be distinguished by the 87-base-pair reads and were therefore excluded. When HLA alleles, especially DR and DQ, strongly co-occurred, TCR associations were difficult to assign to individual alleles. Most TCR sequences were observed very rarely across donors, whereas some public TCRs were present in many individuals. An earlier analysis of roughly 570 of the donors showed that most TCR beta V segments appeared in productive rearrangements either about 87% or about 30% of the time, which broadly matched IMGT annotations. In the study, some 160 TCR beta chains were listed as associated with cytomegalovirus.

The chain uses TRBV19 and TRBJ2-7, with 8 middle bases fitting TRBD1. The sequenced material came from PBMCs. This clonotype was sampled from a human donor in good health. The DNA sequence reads TGTGCCAGTAGTATCGGACAGGGTAACTACGAGCAGTACTTC. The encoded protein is CASSIGQGNYEQYF.